This paragraph covers one TCR beta chain sequence. The antigen it recognizes is unknown. Base-call qualities are not available, and no considerably larger clone is one nucleotide away. The library was prepared using the immunoSEQ multiplex PCR assay. TCRdb limited this immuneACCESS table to in-frame rearrangements with V and J called. A share of clones is missing; checked studies link under half to unresolved V genes, and the rest is unexplained. The sample table shows some 120,000 clones, and 75% to 90% are seen once. The top ten clonotypes cover approximately 1.1% of the sample. This sample was taken from a study of control samples from healthy donors and cancer patients (dated by TCRdb to the early 2020s). The CDR3 holds 16 amino acids from the cysteine to the phenylalanine. Of all the DNA, just the CDR3 is kept, 48 bases in frame from base 1. V is cut by 5 bases and J by 3 bases, and the space between the germline ends is 16 bases. CDR1 is given as ENHRY and CDR2 as SYGVKD, both from the germline V gene.

Sequenced: PBMCs. In this chain, TRBV10-3 is recombined with TRBJ2-2; the D call is tentative, TRBD1 or TRBD2, as each matches 5 bases. This sequence originates from a woman aged 50 to 65 with colorectal cancer. The DNA sequence reads TGTGCCATCAGTACCGGGACCACATCGGACACCGGGGAGCTGTTTTTT. It specifies CAISTGTTSDTGELFF.